This TCR beta chain was sequenced for a study of blood T cell repertoires in COVID-19. Study-level information: The United States, Italy and Spain provided the acute and convalescent COVID-19 samples. PBMCs, B-cell-depleted T cells, or T cells were the source of the cDNA or gDNA that made up the material.

Authors' processing steps: Cell counts per sample came from amplifying reference gene primers. Profiling relied on immunoSEQ multiplex PCR, and the TCRdb table lists in-frame clones only, not all of them. The V and J calls and clone size were taken over from that table, and D and trimming were inferred from the DNA. The sample consists of 95,000 to 150,000 clones, more than 80% of them appearing once. The CDR3 runs 14 residues. The V gene's germline CDR1 is SGHDT and CDR2 YYEEEE. V dropped 0 bases and J dropped 6; count of bases not matched to a gene: 3. This chain joins TRBV5-6 and TRBJ1-2; 9 nucleotides agree with TRBD1. The origin of this receptor is a man aged 40-55 years with acute or convalescent COVID-19. Sequenced material: peripheral blood. The CDR3 region is CASSLVTGGHGYTF. The CDR3 DNA follows: TGTGCCAGCAGCTTGGTCACAGGGGGCCATGGCTACACCTTC.